The entry below describes one T cell receptor (beta chain). Its antigen remains unidentified. Oncomine TCR Beta short-read sequencing was applied to DNA from cultured CD4+ T cells. TCRdb itself ran the PCR reads through MiXCR, one entry per CDR3 protein. Of 20,000 to 25,000 distinct CDR3 sequences listed, about 43% are singletons. This entry comes from a study of vaccination and CD4 T cells after COVID-19. Time point: late sampling 161 to 241 days after vaccination in three convalescent patients. Sample treatment: roughly 10-day PBMC culture with coronavirus spike peptide pools or control peptides (ViraFEST assay). The sequencing used CD4+ T cells from blood, cultured in vitro, collected about 7 months after SARS-CoV-2 vaccination. The source is a human donor who had recovered from COVID-19.

CDR3 sequence (DNA): TGTGCCAGCAGCCAAAGATTAGGGGACTATGGCTACACCTTC. Amino acids: CASSQRLGDYGYTF. This chain uses TRBV4-2 with TRBJ1-2; D may be TRBD1 (5 bases). V lost 2 bases, J lost 3 bases, and 10 bases lay in between. The length of the CDR3 is 14 residues. CDR1 and CDR2 from the germline V gene are LGHNA and YNFKEQ.